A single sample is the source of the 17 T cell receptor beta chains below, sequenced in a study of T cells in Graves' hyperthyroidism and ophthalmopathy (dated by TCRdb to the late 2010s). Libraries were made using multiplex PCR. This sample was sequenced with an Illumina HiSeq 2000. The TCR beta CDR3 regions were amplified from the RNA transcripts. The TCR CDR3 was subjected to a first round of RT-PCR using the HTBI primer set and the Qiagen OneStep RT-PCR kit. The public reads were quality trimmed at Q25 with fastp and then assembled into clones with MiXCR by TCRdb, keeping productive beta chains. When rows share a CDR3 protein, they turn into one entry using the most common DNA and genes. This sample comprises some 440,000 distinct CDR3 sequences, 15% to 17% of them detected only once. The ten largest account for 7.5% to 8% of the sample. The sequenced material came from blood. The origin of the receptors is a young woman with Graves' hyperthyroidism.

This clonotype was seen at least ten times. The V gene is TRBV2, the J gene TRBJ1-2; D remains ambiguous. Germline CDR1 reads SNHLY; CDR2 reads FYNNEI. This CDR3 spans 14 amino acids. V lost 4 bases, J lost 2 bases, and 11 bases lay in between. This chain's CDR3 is CASSGRAANYGYTF. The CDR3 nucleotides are TGTGCCAGCAGTGGTCGAGCCGCCAACTATGGCTACACCTTC.

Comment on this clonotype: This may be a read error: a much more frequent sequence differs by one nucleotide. The CDR3 here is CASSEGGFNSGDTIYF. The CDR3 region has the DNA TGTGCCAGCAGTGAAGGGGGGTTCAACTCTGGAGACACCATATATTTT. The chain employs TRBV2 and TRBJ1-3; maybe TRBD1 (5 bases). This CDR3 is built from 16 residues. Germline values: CDR1 SNHLY, CDR2 FYNNEI.

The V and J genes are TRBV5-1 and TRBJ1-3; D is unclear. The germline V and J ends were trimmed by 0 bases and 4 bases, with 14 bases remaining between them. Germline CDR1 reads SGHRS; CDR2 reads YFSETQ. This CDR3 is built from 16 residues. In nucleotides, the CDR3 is TGCGCCAGCAGCTTGGAGTCCGGAGCTGGCGGAAACACCATATATTTT. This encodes CASSLESGAGGNTIYF.

The CDR3 nucleotides are TGTGCCACCAGCAGAGATTTGTTGCTTAATAATGAAAAACTGTTTTTT. It is translated as CATSRDLLLNNEKLFF. This chain connects TRBV15 to TRBJ1-4; D is unresolved. The V and J ends lost 0 bases and 4 bases respectively, with 12 bases between them. This CDR3 has 16 amino acids. Germline V gives CDR1 LNHNV, CDR2 YYDKDF (reference sequence).

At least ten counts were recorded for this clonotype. CDR3 residues: CASSTPGLASTQYF. CDR3 nucleotides: TGTGCCAGTAGTACGCCGGGACTAGCCAGTACGCAGTATTTT. The V and J genes are TRBV19 and TRBJ2-3; 9 nucleotides align to TRBD2. This CDR3 comprises 14 residues. J lost 8 bases, V lost 4 bases, and 7 bases had no gene match. Germline assignment: CDR1 LNHDA and CDR2 SQIVND (reference sequence).

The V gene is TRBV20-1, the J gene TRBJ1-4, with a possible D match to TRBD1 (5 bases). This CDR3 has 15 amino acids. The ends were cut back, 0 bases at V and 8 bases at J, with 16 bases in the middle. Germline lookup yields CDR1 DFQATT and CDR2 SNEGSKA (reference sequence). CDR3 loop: CSARDVGQGGEKLFF. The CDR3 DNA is TGCAGTGCTAGAGATGTCGGGCAGGGAGGCGAAAAACTGTTTTTT.

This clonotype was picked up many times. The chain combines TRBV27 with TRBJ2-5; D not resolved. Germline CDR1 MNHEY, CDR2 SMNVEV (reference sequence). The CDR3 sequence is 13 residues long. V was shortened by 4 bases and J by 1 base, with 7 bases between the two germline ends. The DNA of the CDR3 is TGTGCCAGCAGTTCCCCCCTCCAAGAGACCCAGTACTTC. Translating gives CASSSPLQETQYF.

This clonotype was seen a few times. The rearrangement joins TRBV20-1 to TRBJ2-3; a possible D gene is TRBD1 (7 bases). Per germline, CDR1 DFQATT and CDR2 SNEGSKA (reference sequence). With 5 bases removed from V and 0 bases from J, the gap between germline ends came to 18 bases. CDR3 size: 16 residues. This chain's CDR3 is CSAEGGTDPSTDTQYF. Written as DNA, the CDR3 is TGCAGTGCTGAAGGGGGGACAGACCCTAGCACAGATACGCAGTATTTT.

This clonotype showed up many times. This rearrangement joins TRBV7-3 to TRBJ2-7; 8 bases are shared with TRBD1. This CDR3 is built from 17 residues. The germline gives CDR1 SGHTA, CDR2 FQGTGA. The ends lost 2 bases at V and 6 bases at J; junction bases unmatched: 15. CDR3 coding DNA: TGTGCCAGCAGCTTAGAGAGGACAGGGCGGTCCATTTCCGAGCAGTACTTC. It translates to CASSLERTGRSISEQYF. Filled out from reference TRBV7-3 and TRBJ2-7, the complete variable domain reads GAGVSQTPSNKVTEKGKYVELRCDPISGHTALYWYRQSLGQGPEFLIYFQGTGAADDSGLPNDRFFAVRPEGSVSTLKIQRTERGDSAVYLCASSLERTGRSISEQYFGPGTRLTVT.

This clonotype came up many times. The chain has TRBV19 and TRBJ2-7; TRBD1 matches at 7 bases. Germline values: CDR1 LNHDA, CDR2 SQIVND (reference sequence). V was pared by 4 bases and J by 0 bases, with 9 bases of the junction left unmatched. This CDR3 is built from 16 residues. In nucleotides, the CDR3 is TGTGCCAGTAGTACTAAACCCGGACAGGTCTCCTACGAGCAGTACTTC. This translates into CASSTKPGQVSYEQYF.

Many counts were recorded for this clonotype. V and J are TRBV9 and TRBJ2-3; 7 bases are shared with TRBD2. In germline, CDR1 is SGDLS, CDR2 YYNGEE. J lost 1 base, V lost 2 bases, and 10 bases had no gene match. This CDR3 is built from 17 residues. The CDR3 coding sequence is TGTGCCAGCAGCGTCGGGGACTATTCCGGCGGCACAGATACGCAGTATTTT. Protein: CASSVGDYSGGTDTQYF.

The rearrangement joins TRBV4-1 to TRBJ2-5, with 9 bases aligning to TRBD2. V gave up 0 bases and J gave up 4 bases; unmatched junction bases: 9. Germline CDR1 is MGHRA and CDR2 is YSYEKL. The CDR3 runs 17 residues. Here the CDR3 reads CASSQEGSGGFGETQYF. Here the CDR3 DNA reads TGCGCCAGCAGCCAAGAAGGAAGCGGGGGGTTCGGAGAGACCCAGTACTTC.

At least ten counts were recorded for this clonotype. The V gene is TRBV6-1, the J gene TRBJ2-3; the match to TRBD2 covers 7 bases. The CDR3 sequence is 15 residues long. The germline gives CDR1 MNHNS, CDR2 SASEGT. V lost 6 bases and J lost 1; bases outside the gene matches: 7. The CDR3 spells CASSVAGEGTDTQYF. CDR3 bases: TGTGCCAGCAGCGTGGCGGGAGAGGGCACAGATACGCAGTATTTT.

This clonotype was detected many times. The CDR3 DNA reads as TGTGCCAGCAGCTTAGCCGGGGTGGGACAGATAATTAAGACCCAGTACTTC. This encodes CASSLAGVGQIIKTQYF. The chain employs TRBV7-2 and TRBJ2-5, with 7 bases fitting TRBD1. CDR3 length equals 17 residues. The ends lost 0 bases at V and 6 bases at J; junction bases unmatched: 13. Germline V gene data show CDR1 as SGHTA and CDR2 as FQGNSA.

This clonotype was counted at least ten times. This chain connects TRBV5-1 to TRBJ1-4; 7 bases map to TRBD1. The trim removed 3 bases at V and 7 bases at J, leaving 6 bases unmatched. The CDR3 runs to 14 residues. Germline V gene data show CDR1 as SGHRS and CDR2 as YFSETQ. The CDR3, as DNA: TGCGCCAGCAGCTCGGGACAGTTAGGTGAAAAACTGTTTTTT. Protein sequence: CASSSGQLGEKLFF.

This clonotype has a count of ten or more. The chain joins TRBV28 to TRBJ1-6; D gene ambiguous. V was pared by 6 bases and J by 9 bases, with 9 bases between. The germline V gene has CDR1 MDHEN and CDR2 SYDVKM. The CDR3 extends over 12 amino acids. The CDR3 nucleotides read TGTGCCAGCAGCTCGGCAATTTCACCCCTCCACTTT. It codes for CASSSAISPLHF.

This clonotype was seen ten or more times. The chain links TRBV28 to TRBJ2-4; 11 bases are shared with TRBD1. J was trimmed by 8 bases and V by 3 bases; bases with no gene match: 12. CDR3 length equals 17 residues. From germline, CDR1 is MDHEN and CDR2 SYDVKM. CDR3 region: CASSFSTGTGGGHIQYF. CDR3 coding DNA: TGTGCCAGCAGTTTCTCAACCGGGACAGGGGGGGGACACATTCAGTACTTC.